A selection of T cell receptor beta chains follows, all from one sample in a study of human T cells and chemical hapten exposure. Each CDR3 protein gets one entry after TCRdb re-called the RACE reads with MiXCR. The sample holds 69,000 or so distinct CDR3 sequences, 10% seen once. This specimen consisted of whole blood, obtained in connection with sensitization to the hapten diphenylcyclopropenone (DPC). These receptor sequences come from a woman aged 45-65 years with alopecia areata. Some clones in this sample may be carry-over from other donors' samples. CDR3s include the opening cysteine and the closing phenylalanine or tryptophan. The D gene is left open where the match is weak. A clone size is listed for some rows: how often the clone was seen (once, few, many), or a class if it is expanded.

cdr3_aa	cdr3_nt	d_call	v_call	cdr3_length	clone_size	j_call
CASSLKWGTEAFF	TGCGCCAGCAGCTTGAAATGGGGAACTGAAGCTTTCTTT	NA	TRBV5-1	13	few	TRBJ1-1
CASSPGGGWSNQPQHF	TGTGCCAGCAGTCCCGGAGGGGGATGGAGCAATCAGCCCCAGCATTTT	NA	TRBV28	16	many	TRBJ1-5
CSVDQGVGEKLFF	TGCAGCGTTGACCAGGGAGTGGGTGAAAAACTGTTTTTT	NA	TRBV29-1	13	few	TRBJ1-4
CASSKDRGIRYGYTF	TGTGCCAGCAGCAAAGACAGGGGGATTCGTTATGGCTACACCTTC	TRBD1	TRBV7-8	15	NA	TRBJ1-2
CSVAIYNEQFF	TGCAGCGTTGCCATATACAATGAGCAGTTCTTC	NA	TRBV29-1	11	many	TRBJ2-1
CASSSSGTGVETQYF	TGCGCCAGCAGCTCCTCCGGGACAGGGGTGGAGACCCAGTACTTC	TRBD1	TRBV5-1	15	few	TRBJ2-5
CASSPGTRRTDTQYF	TGTGCCAGCAGCCCCGGGACGCGACGCACAGATACGCAGTATTTT	NA	TRBV5-6	15	many	TRBJ2-3
CASSLNPGTRSGTQYF	TGCGCCAGCAGCTTGAACCCCGGGACCAGATCCGGGACCCAGTACTTC	NA	TRBV5-1	16	NA	TRBJ2-5
CATWPRRTDTQYF	TGTGCCACTTGGCCCCGGCGCACAGATACGCAGTATTTT	NA	TRBV27	13	NA	TRBJ2-3
CSDGTGEAFF	TGCAGCGATGGGACAGGGGAAGCTTTCTTT	TRBD1	TRBV29-1	10	many	TRBJ1-1
CASNPAGMYNEQFF	TGTGCCAGCAACCCAGCGGGAATGTACAATGAGCAGTTCTTC	TRBD2	TRBV2	14	many	TRBJ2-1
CASRKQDYTEAFF	TGTGCCAGCAGGAAACAGGACTACACTGAAGCTTTCTTT	NA	TRBV12-3/TRBV12-4	13	medium-sized	TRBJ1-1
CASSLGTVYEQYF	TGTGCCAGCAGCCTAGGGACAGTCTACGAGCAGTACTTC	TRBD1	TRBV7-8	13	many	TRBJ2-7
CASSLRTGKGVSPLHF	TGTGCCAGCAGCTTAAGGACAGGGAAGGGGGTCTCACCCCTCCACTTT	TRBD1	TRBV11-2	16	many	TRBJ1-6
CSAGGTVGGDTEAFF	TGCAGTGCTGGAGGGACCGTTGGGGGCGACACTGAAGCTTTCTTT	NA	TRBV20-1	15	many	TRBJ1-1
CASSQASRGLKTQYF	TGTGCCAGCAGCCAAGCCTCTCGGGGTTTAAAGACCCAGTACTTC	NA	TRBV3-1	15	many	TRBJ2-5
CASSDLLEHSPLHF	TGCGCCAGCAGTGACCTGCTAGAACATTCACCCCTCCACTTT	NA	TRBV10-2	14	many	TRBJ1-6
CASSKQGGTEAFF	TGTGCCAGCAGCAAACAGGGGGGCACTGAAGCTTTCTTT	NA	TRBV21-1	13	once	TRBJ1-1
CASSIAGIPGELFF	TGTGCCAGCAGTATTGCAGGGATCCCCGGGGAGCTGTTTTTT	NA	TRBV27	14	few	TRBJ2-2
CSVDRGNEQFF	TGCAGCGTTGATCGCGGCAATGAGCAGTTCTTC	NA	TRBV29-1	11	NA	TRBJ2-1
CASSQDSSGSIRKSYEQYF	TGTGCCAGCAGCCAAGATAGTAGCGGGAGTATTAGAAAGTCCTACGAGCAGTACTTC	TRBD2	TRBV3-1	19	many	TRBJ2-7
CASSPGTSGFQLQFF	TGTGCCAGCAGCCCCGGGACTAGCGGGTTTCAGTTGCAGTTCTTC	TRBD2	TRBV12-3/TRBV12-4	15	many	TRBJ2-1
CASSLGTVRNEQFF	TGCGCCAGCAGCTTGGGGACGGTCCGGAATGAGCAGTTCTTC	NA	TRBV5-1	14	many	TRBJ2-1
CSARDTGKDTQYF	TGCAGTGCTAGAGATACAGGGAAAGATACGCAGTATTTT	NA	TRBV20-1	13	many	TRBJ2-3
CASSPQGTVYNEQFF	TGTGCCAGCAGCCCCCAAGGGACAGTATACAATGAGCAGTTCTTC	TRBD1	TRBV3-1	15	NA	TRBJ2-1
CASSFGTAITEAFF	TGTGCCAGCAGCTTTGGGACGGCGATCACTGAAGCTTTCTTT	NA	TRBV11-2	14	many	TRBJ1-1
CASSLSSFPAEQFF	TGTGCCAGCAGCTTGTCGAGTTTTCCTGCTGAGCAGTTCTTC	NA	TRBV11-2	14	few	TRBJ2-1
CASSLPGLAGENNEQFF	TGTGCCAGCAGTCTACCGGGACTAGCGGGAGAGAACAATGAGCAGTTCTTT	TRBD2	TRBV6-2/TRBV6-3	17	few	TRBJ2-1
CASSSDYSQYF	TGTGCCAGCAGCTCAGACTATTCGCAGTATTTT	NA	TRBV7-2	11	many	TRBJ2-3
CASSGEVGSNTGELFF	TGTGCCAGTAGCGGAGAGGTGGGGTCTAACACCGGGGAGCTGTTTTTT	NA	TRBV19	16	many	TRBJ2-2
CASSQVGTPRNGYTF	TGTGCCAGCAGCCAAGTCGGGACACCACGGAATGGCTACACCTTC	NA	TRBV14	15	many	TRBJ1-2
CASSQEIGLPSDEQFF	TGCGCCAGCAGCCAAGAGATAGGACTACCTTCGGATGAGCAGTTCTTC	NA	TRBV4-1	16	NA	TRBJ2-1
CASSQARGTNEKLFF	TGTGCCAGCAGCCAAGCCAGGGGAACTAATGAAAAACTGTTTTTT	NA	TRBV3-1	15	many	TRBJ1-4
CSASLKHLSYNEQFF	TGCAGTGCTAGTCTTAAGCACCTCTCCTACAATGAGCAGTTCTTC	NA	TRBV20-1	15	many	TRBJ2-1
CSARDQTGVGTEAFF	TGCAGTGCTAGAGACCAAACAGGGGTGGGGACTGAAGCTTTCTTT	TRBD1	TRBV20-1	15	NA	TRBJ1-1
CASSADPRGEQFF	TGTGCCAGCAGCGCGGACCCCAGAGGAGAGCAGTTCTTC	NA	TRBV3-1	13	medium-sized	TRBJ2-1
CASSLHPRQAFF	TGTGCCAGCAGCTTACACCCTCGGCAAGCTTTCTTT	NA	TRBV7-8	12	few	TRBJ1-1
CSQTTDTEAFF	TGCAGTCAGACGACAGACACTGAAGCTTTCTTT	NA	TRBV20-1	11	NA	TRBJ1-1
CASKGKKGEPQHF	TGTGCCAGCAAAGGGAAGAAGGGGGAGCCCCAGCATTTT	NA	TRBV21-1	13	few	TRBJ1-5
CSARLAPSSYEQYF	TGCAGTGCCAGGCTAGCGCCGAGCTCCTACGAGCAGTACTTC	NA	TRBV20-1	14	NA	TRBJ2-7
CASSIYPRGRGTEAFF	TGTGCCAGTAGTATATATCCCCGGGGGCGAGGCACTGAAGCTTTCTTT	NA	TRBV19	16	many	TRBJ1-1
CATSSYPRDRDADTQYF	TGTGCCACCAGCAGCTACCCCCGGGACAGGGACGCAGATACGCAGTATTTT	TRBD1	TRBV15	17	NA	TRBJ2-3
CASSSTGTSNNEQFF	TGCGCCAGCAGCTCAACCGGGACTAGCAACAATGAGCAGTTCTTC	TRBD2	TRBV5-1	15	NA	TRBJ2-1
CASKDGNTDTQYF	TGCGCCAGCAAGGACGGAAACACAGATACGCAGTATTTT	NA	TRBV4-1	13	NA	TRBJ2-3
CASSQDPRQGRANTEAFF	TGTGCCAGCAGCCAAGATCCGAGGCAGGGTAGGGCGAACACTGAAGCTTTCTTT	NA	TRBV4-2	18	many	TRBJ1-1
CSSPRAAYEQYF	TGCAGCTCCCCCCGGGCAGCCTACGAGCAGTACTTC	NA	TRBV29-1	12	many	TRBJ2-7
CASSSGTAPMQYF	TGTGCCAGCAGCTCCGGGACAGCCCCTATGCAGTACTTC	TRBD1	TRBV7-3	13	NA	TRBJ2-7
CSARSTSGPGPGDTQYF	TGCAGTGCTAGATCAACTAGCGGGCCCGGGCCAGGGGATACGCAGTATTTT	TRBD2	TRBV20-1	17	many	TRBJ2-3
CASSSRGGEQYF	TGTGCCAGCAGTTCTAGGGGTGGCGAGCAGTACTTC	NA	TRBV28	12	NA	TRBJ2-7
CASSLRNLAGESHEQFF	TGTGCCAGCTCACTCCGCAACCTAGCGGGAGAATCACATGAGCAGTTCTTC	TRBD2	TRBV18	17	few	TRBJ2-1
CASGSSGGAEQYF	TGTGCTAGTGGTTCCTCAGGGGGGGCCGAGCAGTACTTC	NA	TRBV12-5	13	NA	TRBJ2-7
CASGIQGTDTQYF	TGTGCTAGTGGAATACAGGGGACAGATACGCAGTATTTT	TRBD1	TRBV12-5	13	many	TRBJ2-3
CSARDPGLAGNEQYF	TGCAGTGCTAGAGATCCGGGACTAGCGGGAAACGAGCAGTACTTC	TRBD2	TRBV20-1	15	few	TRBJ2-7
CASSDRDSRKAFF	TGTGCCAGCAGCGACCGGGACAGCCGCAAAGCTTTCTTT	TRBD1	TRBV7-6	13	NA	TRBJ1-1
CASSHANYGYTF	TGTGCCAGCAGTCACGCTAACTATGGCTACACCTTC	NA	TRBV2	12	NA	TRBJ1-2